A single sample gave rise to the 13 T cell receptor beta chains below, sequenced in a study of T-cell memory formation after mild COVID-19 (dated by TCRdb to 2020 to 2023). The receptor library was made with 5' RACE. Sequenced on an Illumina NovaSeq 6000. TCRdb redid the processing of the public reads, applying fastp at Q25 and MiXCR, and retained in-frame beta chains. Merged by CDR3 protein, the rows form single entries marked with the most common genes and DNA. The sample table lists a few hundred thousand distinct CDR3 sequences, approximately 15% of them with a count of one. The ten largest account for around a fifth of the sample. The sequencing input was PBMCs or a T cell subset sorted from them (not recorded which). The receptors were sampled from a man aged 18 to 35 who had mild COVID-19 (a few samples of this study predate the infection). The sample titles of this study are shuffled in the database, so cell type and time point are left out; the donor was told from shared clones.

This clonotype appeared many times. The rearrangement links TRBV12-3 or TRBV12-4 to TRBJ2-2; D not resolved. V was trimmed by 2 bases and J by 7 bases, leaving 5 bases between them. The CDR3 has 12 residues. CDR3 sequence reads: CASSLFGGELFF. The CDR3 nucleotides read TGTGCCAGCAGTTTATTTGGCGGGGAGCTGTTTTTT.

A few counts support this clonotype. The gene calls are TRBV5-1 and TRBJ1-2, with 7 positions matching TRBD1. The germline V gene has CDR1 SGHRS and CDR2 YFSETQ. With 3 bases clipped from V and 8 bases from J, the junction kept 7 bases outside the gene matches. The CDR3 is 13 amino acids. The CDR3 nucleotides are TGCGCCAGCAGCTCGACGACAGGGAGGGGCTACACCTTC. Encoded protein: CASSSTTGRGYTF.

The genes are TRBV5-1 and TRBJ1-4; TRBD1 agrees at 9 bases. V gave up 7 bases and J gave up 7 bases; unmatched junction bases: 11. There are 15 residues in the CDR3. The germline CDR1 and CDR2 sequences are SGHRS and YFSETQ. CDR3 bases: TGCGCCAGCTCAGCCCGGACAGGGGATGCTGAAAAACTGTTTTTT. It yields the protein CASSARTGDAEKLFF.

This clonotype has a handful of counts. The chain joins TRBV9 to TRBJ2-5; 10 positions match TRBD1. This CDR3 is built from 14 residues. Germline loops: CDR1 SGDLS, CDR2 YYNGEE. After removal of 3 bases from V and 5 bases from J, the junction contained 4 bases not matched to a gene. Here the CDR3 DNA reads TGTGCCAGCAGCGGGGGACAGGGGTTCGAGACCCAGTACTTC. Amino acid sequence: CASSGGQGFETQYF.

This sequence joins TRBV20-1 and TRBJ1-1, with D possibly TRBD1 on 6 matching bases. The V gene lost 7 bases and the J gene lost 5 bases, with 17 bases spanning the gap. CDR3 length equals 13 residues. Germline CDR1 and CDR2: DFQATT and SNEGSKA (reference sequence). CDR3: CSVVGGPRTEAFF. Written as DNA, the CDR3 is TGCAGTGTAGTGGGGGGGCCCCGTACTGAAGCTTTCTTT.

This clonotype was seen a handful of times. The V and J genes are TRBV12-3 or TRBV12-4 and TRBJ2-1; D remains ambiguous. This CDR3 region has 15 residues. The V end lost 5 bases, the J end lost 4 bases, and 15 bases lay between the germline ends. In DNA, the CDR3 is TGTGCCAGCAGTAAAGGACCCCTCCAGTACAATGAGCAGTTCTTC. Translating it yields CASSKGPLQYNEQFF.

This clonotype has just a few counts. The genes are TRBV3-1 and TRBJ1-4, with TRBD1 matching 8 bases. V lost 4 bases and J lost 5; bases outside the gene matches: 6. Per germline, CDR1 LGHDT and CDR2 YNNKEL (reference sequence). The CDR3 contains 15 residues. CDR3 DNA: TGTGCCAGCAGCCCCCTGGACAGGGCAAATGAAAAACTGTTTTTT. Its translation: CASSPLDRANEKLFF.

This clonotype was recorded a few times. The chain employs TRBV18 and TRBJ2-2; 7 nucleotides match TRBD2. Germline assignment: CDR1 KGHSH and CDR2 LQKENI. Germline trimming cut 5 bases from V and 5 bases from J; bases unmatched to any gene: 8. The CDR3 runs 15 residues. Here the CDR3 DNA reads TGTGCCAGCTCAACTCGTAGCGGGCGAACCGGGGAGCTGTTTTTT. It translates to CASSTRSGRTGELFF. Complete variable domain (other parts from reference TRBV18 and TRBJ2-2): NAGVMQNPRHLVRRRGQEARLRCSPMKGHSHVYWYRQLPEEGLKFMVYLQKENIIDESGMPKERFSAEFPKEGPSILRIQQVVRGDSAAYFCASSTRSGRTGELFFGEGSRLTVL.

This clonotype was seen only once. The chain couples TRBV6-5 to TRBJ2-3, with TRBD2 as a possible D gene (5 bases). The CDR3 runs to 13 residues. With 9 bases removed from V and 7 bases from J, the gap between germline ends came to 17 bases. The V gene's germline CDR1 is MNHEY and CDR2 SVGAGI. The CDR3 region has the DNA TGTGCCAGAAGCCCCCTAGGACTCAATACGCAGTATTTT. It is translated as CARSPLGLNTQYF.

The CDR3 spells CASSPRGQAYEQYV. The CDR3 DNA sequence: TGTGCCAGCAGTCCCCGCGGACAGGCGTACGAGCAGTACGTC. The rearrangement joins TRBV28 to TRBJ2-7; TRBD1 matches 7 bases. The CDR3 totals 14 residues. The germline V gene encodes CDR1 MDHEN and CDR2 SYDVKM. The J segment lost 4 bases and the V segment lost 5 bases, leaving 8 bases of the junction unmatched.

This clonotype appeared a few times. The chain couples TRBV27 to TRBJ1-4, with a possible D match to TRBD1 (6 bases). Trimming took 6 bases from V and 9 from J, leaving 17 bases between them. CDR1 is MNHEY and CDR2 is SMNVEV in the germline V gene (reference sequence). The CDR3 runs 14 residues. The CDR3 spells CASSPLGALKKLFF. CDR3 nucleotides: TGTGCCAGCAGCCCCCTGGGGGCCCTCAAAAAACTGTTTTTT.

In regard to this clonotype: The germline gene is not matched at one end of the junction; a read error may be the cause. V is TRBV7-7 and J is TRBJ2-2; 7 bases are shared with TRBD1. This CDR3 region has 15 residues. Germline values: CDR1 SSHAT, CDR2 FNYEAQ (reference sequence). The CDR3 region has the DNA TGTGCTAGCAGCTTAGGGGGCGCCGGCACCGGGGAGCTGTTTTTT. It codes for CASSLGGAGTGELFF.

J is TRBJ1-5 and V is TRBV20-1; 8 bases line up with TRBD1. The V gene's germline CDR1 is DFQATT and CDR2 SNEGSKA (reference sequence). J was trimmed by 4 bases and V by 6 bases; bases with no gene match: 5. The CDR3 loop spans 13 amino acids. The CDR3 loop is CSASRQGNQPQHF. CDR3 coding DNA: TGCAGTGCCAGCAGACAGGGGAATCAGCCCCAGCATTTT.